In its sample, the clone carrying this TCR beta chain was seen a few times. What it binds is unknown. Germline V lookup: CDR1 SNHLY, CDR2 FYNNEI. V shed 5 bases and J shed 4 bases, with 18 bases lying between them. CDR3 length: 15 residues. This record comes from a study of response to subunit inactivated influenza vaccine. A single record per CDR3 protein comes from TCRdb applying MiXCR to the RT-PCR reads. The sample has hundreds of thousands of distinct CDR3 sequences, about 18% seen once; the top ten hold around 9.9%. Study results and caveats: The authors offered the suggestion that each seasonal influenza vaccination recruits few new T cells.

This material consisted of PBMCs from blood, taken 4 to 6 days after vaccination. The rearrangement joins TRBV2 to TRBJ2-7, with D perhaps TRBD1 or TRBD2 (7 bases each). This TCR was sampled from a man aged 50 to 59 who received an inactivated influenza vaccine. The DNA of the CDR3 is TGTGCCAGCAGTCTGAGCGGGACAGCGACTTACGAGCAGTACTTC. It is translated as CASSLSGTATYEQYF.